The entry below describes one T cell receptor (beta chain). Its antigen is unknown. Cells designated naive CD8 were CD45RO-negative and were positively selected for CCR7, with terminally differentiated effector memory CD45RA+ cells excluded. The repertoire was sequenced with immunoSEQ multiplex PCR; TCRdb's copy has only in-frame clones and lacks some. Of approximately 600,000 clones listed, about 95% were seen once; the top ten hold over 0.1%. This specimen comes from a study of shared clonotypes between healthy human individuals. Study as a whole: With ages of 18 to 49, the donors were two women and a few men. Overall study results and limits: Generally, estimated richness proved larger in naive subsets than it did in memory subsets. Generation probabilities of non-shared clonotypes were lower (relative to those shared by all four donors). Around 4.9% of naive CD4 clonotypes were shared across four donors.

The sample taken for sequencing was naive CD8+ T cells sorted from blood. The receptor's source is a woman aged 25 to 39 in good health.

The CDR3 reads CATLLAGGTGELFF. CDR3 DNA: TGTGCCACCTTACTAGCGGGAGGGACCGGGGAGCTGTTTTTT. The chain employs TRBV19 and TRBJ2-2, with TRBD2 matching 13 bases. The germline gives CDR1 LNHDA, CDR2 SQIVND (reference sequence). This CDR3 comprises 14 residues. V dropped 10 bases and J dropped 5; count of bases not matched to a gene: 4.